This note documents a single T cell receptor beta chain sequence. Authors' processing steps: The authors estimated nucleated cell counts from reference gene primer amplification. Clones were sequenced by immunoSEQ multiplex PCR, and TCRdb holds only the in-frame ones, with some missing. V and J calls and clone size are copied from that table; D and trimming were computed from the DNA. In the table there are around 100,000 clones, more than 80% of which are singletons. This sample is part of a study of blood T cell repertoires in COVID-19. V lost 3 bases to trimming and J lost 5 bases; unmatched junction nucleotides: 9. The CDR3 runs to 16 residues. The germline gives CDR1 SGHRS, CDR2 YFSETQ.

The clonotype comes from a man between 45 and 60 years old with COVID-19, enrolled during active disease. The rearrangement uses TRBV5-1 and TRBJ2-1; TRBD2 matches at 9 bases. Sequencing used peripheral blood. DNA for the CDR3: TGCGCCAGCAGCTCCCAGACTAGCGGCGCGAACAATGAGCAGTTCTTC. Translating it yields CASSSQTSGANNEQFF.